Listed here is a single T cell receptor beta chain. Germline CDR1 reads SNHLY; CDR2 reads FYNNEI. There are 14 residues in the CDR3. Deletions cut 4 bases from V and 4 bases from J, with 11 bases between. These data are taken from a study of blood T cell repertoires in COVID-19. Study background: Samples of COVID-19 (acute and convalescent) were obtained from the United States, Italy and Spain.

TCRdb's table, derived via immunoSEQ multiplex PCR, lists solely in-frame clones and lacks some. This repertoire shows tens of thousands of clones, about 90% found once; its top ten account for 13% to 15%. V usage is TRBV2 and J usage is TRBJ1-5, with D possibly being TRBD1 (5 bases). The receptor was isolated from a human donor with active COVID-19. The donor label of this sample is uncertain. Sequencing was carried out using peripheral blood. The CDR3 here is CASSVAGINQPQHF. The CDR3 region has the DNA TGTGCCAGCAGTGTTGCAGGGATAAATCAGCCCCAGCATTTT.